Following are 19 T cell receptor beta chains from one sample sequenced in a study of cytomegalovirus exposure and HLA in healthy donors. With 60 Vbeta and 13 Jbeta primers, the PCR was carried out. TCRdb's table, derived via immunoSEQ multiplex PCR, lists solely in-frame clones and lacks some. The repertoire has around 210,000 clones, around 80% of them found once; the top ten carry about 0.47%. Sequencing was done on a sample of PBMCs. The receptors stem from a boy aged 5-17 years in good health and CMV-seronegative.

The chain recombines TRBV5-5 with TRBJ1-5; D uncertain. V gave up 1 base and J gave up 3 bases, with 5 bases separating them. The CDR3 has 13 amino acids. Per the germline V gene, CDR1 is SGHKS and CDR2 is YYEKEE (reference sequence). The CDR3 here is CASSLNTNQPQHF. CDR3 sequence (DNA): TGTGCCAGCAGCTTGAACACCAATCAGCCCCAGCATTTT.

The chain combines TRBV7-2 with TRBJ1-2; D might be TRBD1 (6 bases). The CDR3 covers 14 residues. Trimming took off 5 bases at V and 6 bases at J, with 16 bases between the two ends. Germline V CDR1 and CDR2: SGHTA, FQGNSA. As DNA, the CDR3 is TGTGCCAGCAGCAATAGACCCAGGGGTGATGGCTACACCTTC. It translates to CASSNRPRGDGYTF.

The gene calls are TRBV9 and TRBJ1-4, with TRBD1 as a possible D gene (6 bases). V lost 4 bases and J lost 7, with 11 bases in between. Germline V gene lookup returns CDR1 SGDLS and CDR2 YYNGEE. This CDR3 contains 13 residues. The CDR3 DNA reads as TGTGCCAGCAGCAGGGACACTGGTGAAAAACTGTTTTTT. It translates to CASSRDTGEKLFF.

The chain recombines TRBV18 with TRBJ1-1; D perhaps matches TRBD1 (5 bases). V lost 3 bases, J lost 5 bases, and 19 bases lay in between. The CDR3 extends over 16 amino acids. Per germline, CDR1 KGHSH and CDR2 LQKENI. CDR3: CASSPRGLALETEAFF. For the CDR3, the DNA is TGTGCCAGCTCACCCCGGGGACTAGCCCTGGAAACTGAAGCTTTCTTT.

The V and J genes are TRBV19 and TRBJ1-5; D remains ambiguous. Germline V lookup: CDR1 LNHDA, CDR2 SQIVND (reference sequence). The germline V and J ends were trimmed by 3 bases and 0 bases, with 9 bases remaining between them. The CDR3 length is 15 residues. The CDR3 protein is CASSILEGSNQPQHF. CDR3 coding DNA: TGTGCCAGTAGTATTCTAGAGGGTAGCAATCAGCCCCAGCATTTT.

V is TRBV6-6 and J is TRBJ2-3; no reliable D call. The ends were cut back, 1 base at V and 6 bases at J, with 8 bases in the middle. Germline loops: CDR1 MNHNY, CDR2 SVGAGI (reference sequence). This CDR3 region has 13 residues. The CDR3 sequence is CASSYFPADTQYF. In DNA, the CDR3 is TGTGCCAGCAGTTACTTCCCTGCGGATACGCAGTATTTT.

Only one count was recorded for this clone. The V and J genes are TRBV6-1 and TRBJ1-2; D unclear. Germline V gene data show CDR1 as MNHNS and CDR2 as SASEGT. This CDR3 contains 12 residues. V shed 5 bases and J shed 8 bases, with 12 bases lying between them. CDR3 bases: TGTGCCAGCAGTCTTGCGCTTCGCGGCTACACCTTC. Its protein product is CASSLALRGYTF.

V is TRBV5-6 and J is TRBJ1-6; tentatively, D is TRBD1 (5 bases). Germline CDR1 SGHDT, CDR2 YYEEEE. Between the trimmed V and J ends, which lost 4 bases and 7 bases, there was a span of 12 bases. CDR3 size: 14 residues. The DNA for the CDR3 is TGTGCCAGCAGCCGCGACAGTTACAATTCACCCCTCCACTTT. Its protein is CASSRDSYNSPLHF.

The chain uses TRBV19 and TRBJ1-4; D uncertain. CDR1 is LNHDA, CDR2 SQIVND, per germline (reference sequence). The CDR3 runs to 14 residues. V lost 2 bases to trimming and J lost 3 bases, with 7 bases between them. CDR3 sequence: CASSIWGANEKLFF. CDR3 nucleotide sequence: TGTGCCAGTAGTATATGGGGAGCTAATGAAAAACTGTTTTTT.

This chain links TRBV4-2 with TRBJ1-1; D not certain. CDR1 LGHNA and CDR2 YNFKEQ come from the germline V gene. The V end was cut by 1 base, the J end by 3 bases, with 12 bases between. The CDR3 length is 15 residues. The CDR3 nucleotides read TGTGCCAGCAGCCAAGGGGGAAGCGGGGACACTGAAGCTTTCTTT. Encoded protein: CASSQGGSGDTEAFF.

This chain's CDR3 is CASSLEGTGRQPQHF. CDR3 bases: TGTGCCAGCAGCTTAGAGGGCACAGGTCGTCAGCCCCAGCATTTT. The J gene is TRBJ1-5, the V gene TRBV7-9, with D possibly being TRBD1 (5 bases). The CDR3 extends over 15 amino acids. Trimming stripped 1 base from V and 6 bases from J, with 13 bases between. Germline assignment: CDR1 SEHNR and CDR2 FQNEAQ (reference sequence).

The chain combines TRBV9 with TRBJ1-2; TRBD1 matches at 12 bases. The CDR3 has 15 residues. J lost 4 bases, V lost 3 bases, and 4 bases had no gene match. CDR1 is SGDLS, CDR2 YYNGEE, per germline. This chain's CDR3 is CASSAGTGGVYGYTF. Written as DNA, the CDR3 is TGTGCCAGCAGCGCGGGGACAGGGGGCGTCTATGGCTACACCTTC.

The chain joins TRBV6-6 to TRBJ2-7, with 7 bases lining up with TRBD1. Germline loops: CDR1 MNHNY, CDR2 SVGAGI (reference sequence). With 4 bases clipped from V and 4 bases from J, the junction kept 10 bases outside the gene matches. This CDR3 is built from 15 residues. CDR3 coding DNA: TGTGCCAGCAGTTCCGGGACAGCGACTTCTTACGAGCAGTACTTC. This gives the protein CASSSGTATSYEQYF.

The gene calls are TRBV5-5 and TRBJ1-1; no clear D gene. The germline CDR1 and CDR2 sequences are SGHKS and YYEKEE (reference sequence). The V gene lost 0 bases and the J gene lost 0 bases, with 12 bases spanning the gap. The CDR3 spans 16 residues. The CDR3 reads CASSLDIYSMNTEAFF. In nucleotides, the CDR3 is TGTGCCAGCAGCTTGGATATCTATTCCATGAACACTGAAGCTTTCTTT.

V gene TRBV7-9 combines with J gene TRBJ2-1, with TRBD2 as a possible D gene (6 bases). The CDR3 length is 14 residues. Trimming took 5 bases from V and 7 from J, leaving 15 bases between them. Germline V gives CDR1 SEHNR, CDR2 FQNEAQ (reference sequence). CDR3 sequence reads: CASSHPRGWNEQFF. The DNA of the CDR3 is TGTGCCAGCAGCCACCCACGGGGGTGGAATGAGCAGTTCTTC.

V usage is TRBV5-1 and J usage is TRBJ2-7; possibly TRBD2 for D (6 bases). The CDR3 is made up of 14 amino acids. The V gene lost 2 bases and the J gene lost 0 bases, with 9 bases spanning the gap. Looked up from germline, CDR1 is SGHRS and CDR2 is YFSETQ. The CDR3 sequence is CASSFGTPSYEQYF. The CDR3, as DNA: TGCGCCAGCAGCTTCGGGACTCCCTCCTACGAGCAGTACTTC. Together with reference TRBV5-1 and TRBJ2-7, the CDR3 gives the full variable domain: KAGVTQTPRYLIKTRGQQVTLSCSPISGHRSVSWYQQTPGQGLQFLFEYFSETQRNKGNFPGRFSGRQFSNSRSEMNVSTLELGDSALYLCASSFGTPSYEQYFGPGTRLTVT.

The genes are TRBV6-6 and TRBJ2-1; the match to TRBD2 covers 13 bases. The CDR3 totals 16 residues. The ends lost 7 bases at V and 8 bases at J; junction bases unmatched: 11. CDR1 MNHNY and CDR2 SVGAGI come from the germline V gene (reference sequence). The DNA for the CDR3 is TGTGCCAGCATCCTAAGACTAGCGGGAGGCTATTATGAGCAGTTCTTC. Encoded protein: CASILRLAGGYYEQFF.

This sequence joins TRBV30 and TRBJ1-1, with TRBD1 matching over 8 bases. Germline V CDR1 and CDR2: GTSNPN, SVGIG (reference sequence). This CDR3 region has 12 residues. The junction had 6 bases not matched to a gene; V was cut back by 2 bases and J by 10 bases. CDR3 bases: TGTGCCTGGAGTCTTTCAGGGGGCGGAGCTTTCTTT. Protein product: CAWSLSGGGAFF.

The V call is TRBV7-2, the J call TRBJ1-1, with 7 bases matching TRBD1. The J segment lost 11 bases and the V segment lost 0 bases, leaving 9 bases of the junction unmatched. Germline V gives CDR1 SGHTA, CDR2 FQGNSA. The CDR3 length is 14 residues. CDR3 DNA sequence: TGTGCCAGCAGCTTAGCACGACAGGGAACGCAGGCTTTCTTT. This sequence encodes CASSLARQGTQAFF.